Listed below are T cell receptor beta chains from one sample, sequenced in a study of CD8 T cells in ankylosing spondylitis. TCRdb used MiXCR to reprocess the 5' RACE reads, holding one entry per CDR3 protein. Altogether over 450,000 distinct CDR3 sequences are present, roughly 13% being singletons, with the ten largest covering nearly 7%. The sample comprised blood, either unsorted or a sorted T cell fraction (not recorded which). The source of these receptors is a male donor with ankylosing spondylitis. The CDR3 runs from the conserved cysteine through the conserved F or W. The D gene is left open where the match is weak. Expanded clones get a size class; other rows say once, few or many, or leave the size out.

TRBJ2-6 - TRBV15 - TGTGCCACCAGCAGCGGACTTAGCTCTGGGGCCAACGTCCTGACTTTC CATSSGLSSGANVLTF
TRBJ2-3 - TRBV20-1 TRBD1 TGCAGTGCAGGGCGGACAGGGGGCCTTTCGCAGTATTTT CSAGRTGGLSQYF
TRBJ2-7 - TRBV2 TRBD2 TGTGCCAGCAGTGAAGGGAGACTAGCCCCCTACGAGCAGTACTTC CASSEGRLAPYEQYF
TRBJ2-7 - TRBV20-1 TRBD2 TGCAGTGCTTCCGGGACTAGCGGGATTGCCTACGAGCAGTACTTC CSASGTSGIAYEQYF
TRBJ2-3 few TRBV29-1 - TGCAGCGTTGAAGCGGCTGGCACTAGCACAGATACGCAGTATTTT CSVEAAGTSTDTQYF
TRBJ2-6 many TRBV5-1 - TGCGCCAGCAGCCGGGACCTTAGCTCTGGGGCCAACGTCCTGACTTTC CASSRDLSSGANVLTF
TRBJ2-2 many TRBV3-1 - TGTGCCAGCAGCCAAGATCGGGACACCGGGGAGCTGTTTTTT CASSQDRDTGELFF
TRBJ2-6 few TRBV7-8 - TGTGCCAGCAGCCTACGGACGACTGGGGCCAACGTCCTGACTTTC CASSLRTTGANVLTF
TRBJ2-1 - TRBV20-1 - TGCAGTGCTAGAGTGAGAACGGAGAATGAGCAGTTCTTC CSARVRTENEQFF
TRBJ2-1 once TRBV20-1 TRBD2 TGCAGTGCTAGGACTAGCGGGAGGGCGGGTAATGAGCAGTTCTTC CSARTSGRAGNEQFF
TRBJ2-1 few TRBV6-1 - TGTGCCAGCAGTGAAGTCGGCAGGGCGAGCTCCTACAATGAGCAGTTCTTC CASSEVGRASSYNEQFF
TRBJ2-3 few TRBV5-1 TRBD2 TGCGCCAGCAGCTTGGATTCTAGCGGAGGCACAGATACGCAGTATTTT CASSLDSSGGTDTQYF
TRBJ2-7 - TRBV12-3/TRBV12-4 TRBD2 TGTGCCAGCAGGTTAGCGGGAGAAAGCTACGAGCAGTACTTC CASRLAGESYEQYF